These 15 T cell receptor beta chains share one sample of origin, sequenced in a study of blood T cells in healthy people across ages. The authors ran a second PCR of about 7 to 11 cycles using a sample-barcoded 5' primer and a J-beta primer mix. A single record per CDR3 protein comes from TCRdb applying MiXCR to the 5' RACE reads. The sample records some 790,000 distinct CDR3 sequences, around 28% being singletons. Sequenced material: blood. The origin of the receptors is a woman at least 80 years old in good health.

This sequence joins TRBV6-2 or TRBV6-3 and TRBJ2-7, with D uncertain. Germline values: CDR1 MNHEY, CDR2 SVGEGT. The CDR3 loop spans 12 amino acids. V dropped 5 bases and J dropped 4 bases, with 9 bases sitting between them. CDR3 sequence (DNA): TGTGCCAGCAGTACAGCAGTTTACGAGCAGTACTTC. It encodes CASSTAVYEQYF.

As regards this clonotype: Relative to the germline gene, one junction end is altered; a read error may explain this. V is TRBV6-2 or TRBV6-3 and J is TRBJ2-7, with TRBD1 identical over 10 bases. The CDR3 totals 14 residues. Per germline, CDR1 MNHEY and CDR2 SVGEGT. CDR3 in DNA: TGTGCCGGCAGTTCCCCGGGACAGGGGTACGAGCAGTACTTC. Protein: CAGSSPGQGYEQYF.

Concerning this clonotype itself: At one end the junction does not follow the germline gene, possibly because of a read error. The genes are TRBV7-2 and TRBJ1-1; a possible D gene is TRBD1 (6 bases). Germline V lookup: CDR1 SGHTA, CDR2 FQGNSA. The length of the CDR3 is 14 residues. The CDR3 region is CASTLGQLNTEALF. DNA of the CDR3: TGTGCCAGCACCCTCGGACAGCTGAACACTGAAGCTCTCTTT.

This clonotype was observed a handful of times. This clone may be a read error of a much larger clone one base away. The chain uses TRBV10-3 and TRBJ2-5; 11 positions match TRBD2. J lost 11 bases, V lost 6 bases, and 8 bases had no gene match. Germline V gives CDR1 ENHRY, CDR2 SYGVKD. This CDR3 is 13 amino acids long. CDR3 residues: CAIRLAGAHEQYF. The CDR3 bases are TGTGCCATCAGACTAGCGGGGGCACATGAGCAGTACTTC.

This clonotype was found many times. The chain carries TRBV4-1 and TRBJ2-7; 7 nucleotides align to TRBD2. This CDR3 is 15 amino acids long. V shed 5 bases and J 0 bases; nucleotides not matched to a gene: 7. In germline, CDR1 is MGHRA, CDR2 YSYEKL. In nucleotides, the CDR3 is TGCGCCAGCAGCGAACTAGCGTTGCTCTCCTACGAGCAGTACTTC. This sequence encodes CASSELALLSYEQYF.

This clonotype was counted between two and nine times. As DNA, the CDR3 is TGCAGTGCAGGTCCGGGACTGGTTGGAGAAAAACTGTTTTTT. The encoded protein is CSAGPGLVGEKLFF. The V gene is TRBV20-1, the J gene TRBJ1-4, with D tentatively TRBD1 (5 bases). Germline V gene lookup returns CDR1 DFQATT and CDR2 SNEGSKA (reference sequence). There are 14 residues in the CDR3. V lost 6 bases to trimming and J lost 8 bases, with 19 bases between them.

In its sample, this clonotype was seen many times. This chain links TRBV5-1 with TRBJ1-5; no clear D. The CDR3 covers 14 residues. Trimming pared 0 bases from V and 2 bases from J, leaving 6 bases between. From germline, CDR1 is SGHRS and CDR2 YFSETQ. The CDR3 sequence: CASSLGDGNQPQHF. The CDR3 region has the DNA TGCGCCAGCAGCTTGGGAGATGGCAATCAGCCCCAGCATTTT.

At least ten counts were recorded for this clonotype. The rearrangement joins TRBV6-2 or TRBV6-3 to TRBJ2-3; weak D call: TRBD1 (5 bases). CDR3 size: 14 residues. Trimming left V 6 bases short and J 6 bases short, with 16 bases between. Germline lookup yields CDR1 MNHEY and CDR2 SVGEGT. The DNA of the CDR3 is TGTGCCAGCAGAAGGGGCAGGGTAGGGGATACGCAGTATTTT. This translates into CASRRGRVGDTQYF.

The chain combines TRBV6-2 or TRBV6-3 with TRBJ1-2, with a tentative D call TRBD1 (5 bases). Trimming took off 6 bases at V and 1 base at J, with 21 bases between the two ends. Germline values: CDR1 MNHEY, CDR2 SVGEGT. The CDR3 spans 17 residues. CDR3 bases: TGTGCCAGCAGGCGAAAGGGGATCGCCTCTAATAACTATGGCTACACCTTC. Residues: CASRRKGIASNNYGYTF.

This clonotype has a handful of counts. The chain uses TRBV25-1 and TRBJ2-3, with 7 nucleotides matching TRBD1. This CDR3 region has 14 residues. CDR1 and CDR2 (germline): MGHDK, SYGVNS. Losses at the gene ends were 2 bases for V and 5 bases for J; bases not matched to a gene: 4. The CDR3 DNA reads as TGTGCCAGCAGTGAAAGGGGGCTTAGAGATACGCAGTATTTT. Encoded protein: CASSERGLRDTQYF.

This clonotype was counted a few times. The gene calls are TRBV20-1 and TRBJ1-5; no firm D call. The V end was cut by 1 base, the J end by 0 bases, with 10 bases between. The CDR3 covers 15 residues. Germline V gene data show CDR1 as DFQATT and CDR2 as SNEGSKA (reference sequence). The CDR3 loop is CSARVGRGSNQPQHF. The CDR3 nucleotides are TGCAGTGCTAGAGTGGGAAGAGGTAGCAATCAGCCCCAGCATTTT.

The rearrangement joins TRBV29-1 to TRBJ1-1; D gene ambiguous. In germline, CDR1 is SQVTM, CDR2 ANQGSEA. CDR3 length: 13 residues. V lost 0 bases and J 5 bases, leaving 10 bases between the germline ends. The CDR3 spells CSVEEGRSTEAFF. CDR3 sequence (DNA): TGCAGCGTTGAAGAGGGGAGAAGTACTGAAGCTTTCTTT. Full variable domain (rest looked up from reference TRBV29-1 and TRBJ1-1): SAVISQKPSRDICQRGTSLTIQCQVDSQVTMMFWYRQQPGQSLTLIATANQGSEATYESGFVIDKFPISRPNLTFSTLTVSNMSPEDSSIYLCSVEEGRSTEAFFGQGTRLTVV.

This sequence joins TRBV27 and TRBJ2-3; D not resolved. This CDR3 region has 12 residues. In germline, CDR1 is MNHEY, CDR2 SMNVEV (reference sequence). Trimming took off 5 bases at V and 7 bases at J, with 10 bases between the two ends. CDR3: CASSHAQNTQYF. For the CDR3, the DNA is TGTGCCAGCAGTCACGCGCAAAATACGCAGTATTTT.

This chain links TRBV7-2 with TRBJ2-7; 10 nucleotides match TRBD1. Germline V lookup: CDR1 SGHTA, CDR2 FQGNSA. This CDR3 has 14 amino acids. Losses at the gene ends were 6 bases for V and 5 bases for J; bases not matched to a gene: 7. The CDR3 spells CASSRDRGHHEQYF. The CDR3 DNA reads TGTGCCAGCAGTCGGGACAGGGGTCATCACGAGCAGTACTTC.

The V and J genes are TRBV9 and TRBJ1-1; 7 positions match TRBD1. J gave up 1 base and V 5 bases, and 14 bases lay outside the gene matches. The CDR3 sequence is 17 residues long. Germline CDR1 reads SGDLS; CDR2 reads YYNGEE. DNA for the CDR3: TGTGCCAGCAGAACGGACCCAGGGACAGCTGCGAACACTGAAGCTTTCTTT. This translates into CASRTDPGTAANTEAFF.